This is a list of T cell receptor beta chains from one sample in a study of shared clonotypes between healthy human individuals. Here immunoSEQ multiplex PCR was the method, and the copy in TCRdb shows in-frame clones only, minus some. This sample carries about 770,000 clones, roughly two thirds of them seen once, and the ten largest clones take more than 1.5%. Sequencing was performed on memory CD4+ T cells sorted from blood. The receptors originated from a woman in her 30s in good health. Both conserved end residues are part of each CDR3. The D gene is left open where the match is weak. Clone size is shown for a subset of rows, as once, few, many or a class of expanded clone.

length,V,size,D,J,CDR3,DNA
17,TRBV5-8,NA,TRBD2,TRBJ2-1,CASSLSVTSGSYNEQFF,TGTGCCAGCAGCTTGAGTGTGACTAGCGGGAGCTACAATGAGCAGTTCTTC
13,TRBV5-6,NA,NA,TRBJ2-7,CASSWNRLHEQYF,TGTGCCAGCAGCTGGAATCGCCTCCACGAGCAGTACTTC
16,TRBV11-2,many,NA,TRBJ2-7,CASSSALRKPTYEQYF,TGTGCCAGCAGCTCGGCCTTGCGGAAGCCCACCTACGAGCAGTACTTC
11,TRBV29-1,many,TRBD1,TRBJ1-1,CSGRDRGPAFF,TGCAGCGGCCGGGACAGGGGGCCAGCTTTCTTT
15,TRBV18,NA,TRBD1,TRBJ1-1,CASSAAEGAWTEAFF,TGTGCCAGCTCAGCGGCCGAGGGGGCATGGACTGAAGCTTTCTTT
13,TRBV2,NA,NA,TRBJ1-1,CASRRTANTEAFF,TGTGCCAGCAGGAGGACAGCGAACACTGAAGCTTTCTTT
14,TRBV6-5,NA,NA,TRBJ1-1,CASSYKDSQTEAFF,TGTGCCAGCAGTTACAAGGACAGCCAAACTGAAGCTTTCTTT
17,TRBV2,few,NA,TRBJ2-6,CASSDATANSGANVLTF,TGTGCCAGCAGTGACGCCACTGCAAACTCTGGGGCCAACGTCCTGACTTTC
15,TRBV27,NA,NA,TRBJ1-2,CASSFRGGPNYGYTF,TGTGCCAGCAGTTTCCGGGGGGGACCGAACTATGGCTACACCTTC
14,TRBV5-6,NA,NA,TRBJ2-3,CASSLLSGTDTQYF,TGTGCCAGCAGCTTGCTTAGCGGCACAGATACGCAGTATTTT
14,TRBV27,NA,NA,TRBJ2-6,CASKSGPGANVLTF,TGTGCCAGCAAATCAGGGCCCGGGGCCAACGTCCTGACTTTC
12,TRBV19,NA,NA,TRBJ2-1,CASGSKRDEQFF,TGTGCTTCGGGCTCGAAGAGGGATGAGCAGTTCTTC
12,TRBV5-4,NA,NA,TRBJ1-3,CASSFDGNTIYF,TGTGCCAGCAGCTTTGACGGAAACACCATATATTTT
13,TRBV18,few,NA,TRBJ2-7,CASSPGHLYEQYF,TGTGCCAGCTCACCGGGACACTTGTACGAGCAGTACTTC
13,TRBV18,few,NA,TRBJ1-4,CASSPDYLQKLFF,TGTGCCAGCTCACCTGACTACCTACAAAAACTGTTTTTT
14,TRBV11-3,NA,NA,TRBJ2-2,CASSPSQMAGELFF,TGTGCCAGCAGCCCCTCCCAAATGGCCGGGGAGCTGTTTTTT
13,TRBV7-6,NA,NA,TRBJ2-5,CASSLQFPETQYF,TGTGCCAGCAGCTTACAGTTCCCGGAGACCCAGTACTTC
16,TRBV5-1,NA,TRBD2,TRBJ2-2,CASSSLAGSNTGELFF,TGCGCCAGCAGCTCCTTAGCGGGAAGTAACACCGGGGAGCTGTTTTTT
16,TRBV27,NA,NA,TRBJ2-2,CASSLRWTAPTGELFF,TGTGCCAGCAGTTTACGATGGACCGCCCCCACCGGGGAGCTGTTTTTT
14,TRBV2,NA,NA,TRBJ1-1,CASSYVRGNTEAFF,TGTGCCAGCAGCTACGTACGGGGGAACACTGAAGCTTTCTTT
14,TRBV19,few,TRBD1,TRBJ1-2,CASSILQGNYGYTF,TGTGCCAGTAGTATCCTACAGGGGAACTATGGCTACACCTTC
14,TRBV9,many,NA,TRBJ1-3,CASSVGLPGNTIYF,TGTGCCAGCAGCGTAGGCCTCCCTGGAAACACCATATATTTT
11,TRBV7-2,NA,NA,TRBJ2-3,CASLAPDTQYF,TGTGCCAGCCTAGCCCCAGATACGCAGTATTTT
16,TRBV28,NA,NA,TRBJ2-1,CASRPPTGSSYNEQFF,TGTGCCAGCAGGCCCCCCACGGGGAGCTCCTACAATGAGCAGTTCTTC
12,TRBV7-7,NA,NA,TRBJ2-5,CASSPQGETQYF,TGTGCCAGCAGCCCCCAAGGAGAGACCCAGTACTTC
14,TRBV28,NA,TRBD1,TRBJ1-2,CASSLRTGRYGYTF,TGTGCCAGCAGTCTTCGGACAGGGAGGTATGGCTACACCTTC
15,TRBV7-9,NA,NA,TRBJ2-1,CASSSRGSSYNEQFF,TGTGCCAGCAGCTCAAGGGGGAGCTCCTACAATGAGCAGTTCTTC